These 17 T cell receptor beta chains came from one sample sequenced in a study of OX40 agonist ivuxolimab in advanced cancers. Repertoires were generated with immunoSEQ multiplex PCR, while TCRdb's copy carries only in-frame clones and drops some. Here the sample spans some 15,000 clones, around four fifths being singletons. Sequencing was performed on CD4+ or CD8+ T cells sorted from blood, taken in a trial of the OX40 agonist ivuxolimab. These receptors were taken from an adult with an advanced solid tumor such as melanoma, head and neck, liver or kidney cancer.

The chain links TRBV14 to TRBJ2-1, with 8 nucleotides matching TRBD2. The J segment lost 8 bases and the V segment lost 5 bases, leaving 5 bases of the junction unmatched. The germline gives CDR1 SGHDN, CDR2 FVKESK. The CDR3 contains 13 residues. CDR3 in DNA: TGTGCCAGCAGCTCGGGACTAGGATATGAGCAGTTCTTC. Its protein product is CASSSGLGYEQFF.

CDR3 loop: CASSLEGGSYEQYF. In nucleotides, the CDR3 is TGTGCCAGCAGCTTAGAAGGGGGATCCTACGAGCAGTACTTC. This rearrangement joins TRBV7-9 to TRBJ2-7; D perhaps matches TRBD1 (6 bases). V was pared by 1 base and J by 1 base, with 8 bases between. CDR1 and CDR2 from the germline V gene are SEHNR and FQNEAQ (reference sequence). The CDR3 has 14 amino acids.

The chain joins TRBV7-6 to TRBJ1-5; a possible D gene is TRBD1 (6 bases). The CDR3 extends over 14 amino acids. V lost 3 bases and J 5 bases, leaving 11 bases between the germline ends. In germline, CDR1 is SGHVS, CDR2 FNYEAQ. The CDR3 nucleotides are TGTGCCAGCAGCTTGGGGGGGGCCTATCAGCCCCAGCATTTT. It is translated as CASSLGGAYQPQHF.

The rearrangement links TRBV4-1 to TRBJ1-2; D is uncertain. The germline CDR1 and CDR2 sequences are MGHRA and YSYEKL. CDR3 length: 14 amino acids. Trimming took off 3 bases at V and 4 bases at J, with 12 bases between the two ends. CDR3 nucleotide sequence: TGCGCCAGCAGCCATTTGGCGTCCAGCTATGGCTACACCTTC. This translates into CASSHLASSYGYTF.

The chain combines TRBV5-1 with TRBJ1-4; the D gene is possibly TRBD1 (5 bases). The V gene's germline CDR1 is SGHRS and CDR2 YFSETQ. The V and J ends lost 4 bases and 3 bases respectively, with 13 bases between them. This CDR3 region has 15 residues. The chain's CDR3 is CASSAGRGSNEKLFF. In nucleotides, the CDR3 is TGCGCCAGCAGCGCGGGACGGGGGTCTAATGAAAAACTGTTTTTT.

The rearrangement uses TRBV10-3 and TRBJ2-2, with 8 nucleotides matching TRBD2. The length of the CDR3 is 15 residues. Germline V lookup: CDR1 ENHRY, CDR2 SYGVKD. Germline trimming cut 6 bases from V and 3 bases from J; bases unmatched to any gene: 6. The CDR3 region has the DNA TGTGCCATCAGCCCCGGGACTAGGGACACCGGGGAGCTGTTTTTT. Translation gives CAISPGTRDTGELFF.

The chain joins TRBV4-2 to TRBJ2-1; 7 bases agree with TRBD2. Looked up from germline, CDR1 is LGHNA and CDR2 is YNFKEQ. The length of the CDR3 is 17 residues. Trimming at V came to 6 bases and at J to 7 bases, leaving 18 bases not matched to a gene. The CDR3 is CASSPPRAGVGSNEQFF. CDR3 DNA sequence: TGTGCCAGCAGTCCCCCCCGGGCGGGAGTGGGTAGTAATGAGCAGTTCTTC.

J is TRBJ2-1 and V is TRBV6-4, with 9 bases aligning to TRBD2. In germline, CDR1 is MRHNA, CDR2 SNTAGT. The CDR3 covers 13 residues. V dropped 6 bases and J dropped 10; count of bases not matched to a gene: 7. CDR3 in amino acids: CASSPGLAGEQFF. The CDR3 region has the DNA TGTGCCAGCAGCCCCGGCCTAGCGGGGGAGCAGTTCTTC.

This chain uses TRBV23-1 with TRBJ1-2; the match to TRBD1 covers 7 bases. TRBV23-1 is assigned to the ORF class and has an uncertain function. V lost 2 bases and J lost 5; bases outside the gene matches: 5. The CDR3 totals 14 residues. Here the CDR3 DNA reads TGCGCCAGCAGTCAACCCGGGACAGAGTATGGCTACACCTTC. Translating gives CASSQPGTEYGYTF.

A single count supports this clone. This rearrangement joins TRBV5-6 to TRBJ2-7; TRBD1 is a possible D gene (6 bases). The germline gives CDR1 SGHDT, CDR2 YYEEEE. V was trimmed by 4 bases and J by 1 base, leaving 9 bases between them. There are 13 residues in the CDR3. CDR3 amino acids: CASSEDSSYEQYF. DNA of the CDR3: TGTGCCAGCAGCGAGGACAGTTCCTACGAGCAGTACTTC. Complete variable domain (other parts from reference TRBV5-6 and TRBJ2-7): DAGVTQSPTHLIKTRGQQVTLRCSPKSGHDTVSWYQQALGQGPQFIFQYYEEEERQRGNFPDRFSGHQFPNYSSELNVNALLLGDSALYLCASSEDSSYEQYFGPGTRLTVT.

This clone showed up just a few times. The rearrangement links TRBV4-2 to TRBJ2-7; TRBD2 might be the D (5 bases). Trimming stripped 0 bases from V and 5 bases from J, with 17 bases between. CDR3 length: 16 residues. Per germline, CDR1 LGHNA and CDR2 YNFKEQ. The CDR3 reads CASSQDFSVPGNEQYF. CDR3 nucleotide sequence: TGTGCCAGCAGCCAAGATTTTAGCGTCCCAGGTAACGAGCAGTACTTC.

The V call is TRBV28, the J call TRBJ2-1; 11 bases align to TRBD2. The CDR3 length is 19 residues. Trimming took 4 bases from V and 0 from J; bases not matched to a gene: 11. Germline assignment: CDR1 MDHEN and CDR2 SYDVKM. The chain's CDR3 is CASSYTRTSGYHSYNEQFF. The CDR3 nucleotides read TGTGCCAGCAGTTACACAAGGACTAGCGGGTACCACTCCTACAATGAGCAGTTCTTC.

CDR3 sequence reads: CAWSVLDEQFF. The CDR3 DNA follows: TGTGCCTGGAGTGTACTGGATGAGCAGTTCTTC. This chain links TRBV30 with TRBJ2-1; D remains ambiguous. V lost 0 bases and J lost 8, with 5 bases in between. Germline lookup yields CDR1 GTSNPN and CDR2 SVGIG (reference sequence). This CDR3 has 11 amino acids.

DNA for the CDR3: TGTGCCAGCAGCTTTCTTACAGCTAACTATGGCTACACCTTC. Its translation is CASSFLTANYGYTF. The gene calls are TRBV5-8 and TRBJ1-2; D is unclear. Germline loops: CDR1 SGHTS, CDR2 YDEGEE. V was cut by 2 bases and J by 0 bases, with 8 bases left in between. CDR3 size: 14 residues.

The V call is TRBV6-5, the J call TRBJ2-5; D possibly corresponds to TRBD2 (5 bases). Trimming removed 4 bases from V and 3 bases from J, with 9 bases in between. CDR1 MNHEY and CDR2 SVGAGI come from the germline V gene. The CDR3 consists of 13 residues. The DNA for the CDR3 is TGTGCCAGCAGTTTCGGAGGAAAAGAGACCCAGTACTTC. Its translation is CASSFGGKETQYF.

This CDR3 reads CASSLTVSTDTQYF. CDR3 sequence (DNA): TGTGCCAGCAGTTTAACTGTTAGCACAGATACGCAGTATTTT. The chain couples TRBV27 to TRBJ2-3; D gene ambiguous. Germline CDR1 and CDR2: MNHEY and SMNVEV (reference sequence). The CDR3 extends over 14 amino acids. The V end lost 2 bases, the J end lost 0 bases, and 6 bases lay between the germline ends.

The CDR3 is CASSILASGNTIYF. The CDR3 DNA follows: TGTGCCAGCAGTATCTTAGCATCTGGAAACACCATATATTTT. The chain recombines TRBV28 with TRBJ1-3; no clear D gene. V was clipped by 5 bases and J by 1 base, with 9 bases between them. The CDR3 sequence is 14 residues long. Germline CDR1 is MDHEN and CDR2 is SYDVKM. The variable domain in full, with the rest retrieved from reference TRBV28 and TRBJ1-3, is DVKVTQSSRYLVKRTGEKVFLECVQDMDHENMFWYRQDPGLGLRLIYFSYDVKMKEKGDIPEGYSVSREKKERFSLILESASTNQTSMYLCASSILASGNTIYFGEGSWLTVV.